Listed below are T cell receptor beta chains from one sample, sequenced in a study of T cell responses to AZD1222 COVID-19 vaccine. Sequenced by immunoSEQ multiplex PCR; TCRdb stores in-frame clones only, minus some. This table holds some 200,000 clones, roughly 88% found once. Sequences were derived from peripheral blood, sampled on day 0 of AZD1222 vaccination. These TCRs come from an adult in good health. Both conserved end residues are part of each CDR3. Fields, in order: J gene, D gene, V gene, clone size, CDR3 DNA, CDR3 protein. D genes are given only for firm matches. Rows may omit the clone size; those that give it use once, few, many or a size class.

TRBJ2-7 TRBD1 TRBV9 NA TGTGCCAGCAGCGCAAGGACAGGGTCGATCGAGCAGTACTTC CASSARTGSIEQYF
TRBJ2-7 NA TRBV9 NA TGTGCCAGCAGCGTAGGGGCGGAGCCCAAGAGCTCCTACGAGCAGTACTTC CASSVGAEPKSSYEQYF
TRBJ1-4 TRBD1 TRBV11-2 NA TGTGCCAGCAGCTTATCTTTTAGGGGGACAGGTCCAACTAATGAAAAACTGTTTTTT CASSLSFRGTGPTNEKLFF
TRBJ2-1 NA TRBV6-6 once TGTGCCAGCAGTTACCCTAAGTGGTACAATGAGCAGTTCTTC CASSYPKWYNEQFF
TRBJ2-7 TRBD1 TRBV27 few TGTGCCAGCAGTCCCGGACAGGGTATGCGAGAGCAGTACTTC CASSPGQGMREQYF
TRBJ1-4 NA TRBV18 NA TGTGCCAGCTCACCACTCTCAGGACAAAGTAATGAAAAACTGTTTTTT CASSPLSGQSNEKLFF
TRBJ1-1 NA TRBV7-9 NA TGTGCCAGCAGCTTAGTAGCAGTCGGGGGAACGAACACTGAAGCTTTCTTT CASSLVAVGGTNTEAFF
TRBJ2-7 NA TRBV9 NA TGTGCCAGCAGCGTGCTAGATAGCTCCTACGAGCAGTACTTC CASSVLDSSYEQYF
TRBJ2-3 NA TRBV7-3 NA TGTGCCAGCAGTCCGGGAAGCACAGATACGCAGTATTTT CASSPGSTDTQYF
TRBJ1-4 NA TRBV2 NA TGTGCCAGCTGTCCCGCGAATGAAAAACTGTTTTTT CASCPANEKLFF
TRBJ2-2 TRBD1 TRBV2 NA TGTGCCAGCAGTGAAGAGGGGGCGCGGGTCACCGGGGAGCTGTTTTTT CASSEEGARVTGELFF
TRBJ1-5 NA TRBV19 once TGTGCCAGTAGTATATGGGATTGGGGGGCGGATCAGCCCCAGCATTTT CASSIWDWGADQPQHF
TRBJ2-6 TRBD1 TRBV5-1 NA TGCGCCAGCAGCTTAGGGACAGCTGCCGGGGCCAACGTCCTGACTTTC CASSLGTAAGANVLTF
TRBJ1-2 NA TRBV15 NA TGTGCCACCAGCAGAGCGGGTTCTATAGTCTATGGCTACACCTTC CATSRAGSIVYGYTF
TRBJ2-7 NA TRBV28 NA TGTGCCAGCAGTTTAGTTGAGACCGAGCAGTACTTC CASSLVETEQYF
TRBJ1-6 NA TRBV12-5 NA TGTGCTAGTGGTTTGGAATTCGGGGGCTCCTATAATTCACCCCTCCACTTT CASGLEFGGSYNSPLHF
TRBJ2-3 NA TRBV7-3 NA TGTGCCAGCAGCTTAAACCGGCTGCGCACAGATACGCAGTATTTT CASSLNRLRTDTQYF
TRBJ1-5 NA TRBV7-8 NA TGTGCCAGCAGCTTAGCGGGGGCCCAGGGTCCGCAGCCCCAGCATTTT CASSLAGAQGPQPQHF
TRBJ2-7 TRBD2 TRBV7-2 NA TGTGCCAGCAGCAGAGAGGGACTAGCGGGAGGCCCCTACTCCTACGAGCAGTACTTC CASSREGLAGGPYSYEQYF
TRBJ2-7 NA TRBV11-3 NA TGTGCCAGCCCTAACCACGAGCAGTACTTC CASPNHEQYF
TRBJ1-5 TRBD1 TRBV19 NA TGTGCCAGTAGACCAACAGGGACAGGGGATCAGCCCCAGCATTTT CASRPTGTGDQPQHF
TRBJ1-6 NA TRBV7-9 NA TGTGCGGGCGTGGAGGGTTCCTATAATTCACCCCTCCACTTT CAGVEGSYNSPLHF
TRBJ2-7 NA TRBV7-2 NA TGTGCCAGCAGCAAGACCAGGGGCGCCTTCTACGAGCAGTACTTC CASSKTRGAFYEQYF
TRBJ1-1 NA TRBV19 NA TGTGCCAGTAGTATAGGTGCGAACACTGAAGCTTTCTTT CASSIGANTEAFF